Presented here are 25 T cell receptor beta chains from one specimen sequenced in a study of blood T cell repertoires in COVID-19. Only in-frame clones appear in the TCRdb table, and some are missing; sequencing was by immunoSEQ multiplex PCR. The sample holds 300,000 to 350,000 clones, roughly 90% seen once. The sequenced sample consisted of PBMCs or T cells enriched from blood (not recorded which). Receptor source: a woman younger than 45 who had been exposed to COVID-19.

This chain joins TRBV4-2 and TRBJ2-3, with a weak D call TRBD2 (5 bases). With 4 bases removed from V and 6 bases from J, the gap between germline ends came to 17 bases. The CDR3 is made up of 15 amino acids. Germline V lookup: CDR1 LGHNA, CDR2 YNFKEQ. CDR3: CASSRRGYEVDTQYF. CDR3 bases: TGTGCCAGCAGCCGACGGGGTTATGAGGTGGATACGCAGTATTTT.

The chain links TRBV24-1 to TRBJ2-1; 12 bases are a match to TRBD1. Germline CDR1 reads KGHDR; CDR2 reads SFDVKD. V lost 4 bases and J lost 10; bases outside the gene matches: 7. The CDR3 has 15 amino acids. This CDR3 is CATSEPGQGAWEQFF. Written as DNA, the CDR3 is TGTGCCACCAGTGAACCGGGACAGGGGGCTTGGGAGCAGTTCTTC.

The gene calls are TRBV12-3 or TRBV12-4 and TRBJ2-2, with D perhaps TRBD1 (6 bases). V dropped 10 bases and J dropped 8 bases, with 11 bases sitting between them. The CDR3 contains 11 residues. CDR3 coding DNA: TGTGCCACCGAAGGACAGGGGGAGCTGTTTTTT. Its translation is CATEGQGELFF.

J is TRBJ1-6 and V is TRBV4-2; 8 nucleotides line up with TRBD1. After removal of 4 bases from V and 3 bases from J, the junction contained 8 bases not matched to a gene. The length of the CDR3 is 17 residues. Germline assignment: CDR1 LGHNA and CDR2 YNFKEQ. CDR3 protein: CASSPTGGQNYNSPLHF. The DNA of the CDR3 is TGTGCCAGCAGCCCCACAGGGGGACAGAACTATAATTCACCCCTCCACTTT.

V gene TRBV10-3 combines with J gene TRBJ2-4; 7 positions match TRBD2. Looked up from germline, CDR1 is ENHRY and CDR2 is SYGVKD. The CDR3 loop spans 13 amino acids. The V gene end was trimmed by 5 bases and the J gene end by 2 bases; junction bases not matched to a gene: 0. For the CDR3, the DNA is TGTGCCATCAGTAGCGGGACCAAAAACATTCAGTACTTC. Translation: CAISSGTKNIQYF.

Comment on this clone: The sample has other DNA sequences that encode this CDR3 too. The CDR3 spells CATSDSRTGQETQYF. In DNA, the CDR3 is TGTGCCACCAGTGATTCACGGACAGGACAAGAGACCCAGTACTTC. V is TRBV24-1 and J is TRBJ2-5, with 7 bases fitting TRBD1. This CDR3 is built from 15 residues. V was clipped by 2 bases and J by 2 bases; unmatched bases: 4. Germline V gene data show CDR1 as KGHDR and CDR2 as SFDVKD.

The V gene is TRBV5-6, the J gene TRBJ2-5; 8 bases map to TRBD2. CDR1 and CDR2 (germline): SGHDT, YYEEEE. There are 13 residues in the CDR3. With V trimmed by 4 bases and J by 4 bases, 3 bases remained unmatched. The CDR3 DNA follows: TGTGCCAGCAGCCGAGCGGGGGCAGAGACCCAGTACTTC. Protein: CASSRAGAETQYF. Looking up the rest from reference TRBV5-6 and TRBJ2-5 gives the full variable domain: DAGVTQSPTHLIKTRGQQVTLRCSPKSGHDTVSWYQQALGQGPQFIFQYYEEEERQRGNFPDRFSGHQFPNYSSELNVNALLLGDSALYLCASSRAGAETQYFGPGTRLLVL.

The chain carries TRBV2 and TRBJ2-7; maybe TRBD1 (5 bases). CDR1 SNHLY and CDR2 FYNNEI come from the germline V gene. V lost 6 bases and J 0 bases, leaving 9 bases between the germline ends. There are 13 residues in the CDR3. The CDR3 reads CASRKGPSYEQYF. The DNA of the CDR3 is TGTGCCAGCAGAAAGGGGCCCTCCTACGAGCAGTACTTC.

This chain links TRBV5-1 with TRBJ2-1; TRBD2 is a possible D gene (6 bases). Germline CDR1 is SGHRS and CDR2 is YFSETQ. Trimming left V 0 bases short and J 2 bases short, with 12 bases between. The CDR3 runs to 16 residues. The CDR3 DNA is TGCGCCAGCAGCTTGGCCCCTAGCGCAGCCTACAATGAGCAGTTCTTC. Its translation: CASSLAPSAAYNEQFF.

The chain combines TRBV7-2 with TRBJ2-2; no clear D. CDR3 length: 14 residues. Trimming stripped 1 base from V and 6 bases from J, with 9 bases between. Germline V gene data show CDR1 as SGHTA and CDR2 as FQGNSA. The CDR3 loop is CASSLVSEAGELFF. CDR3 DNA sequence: TGTGCCAGCAGCTTAGTCTCTGAGGCCGGGGAGCTGTTTTTT. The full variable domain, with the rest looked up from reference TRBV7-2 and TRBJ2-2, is GAGVSQSPSNKVTEKGKDVELRCDPISGHTALYWYRQSLGQGLEFLIYFQGNSAPDKSGLPSDRFSAERTGGSVSTLTIQRTQQEDSAVYLCASSLVSEAGELFFGEGSRLTVL.

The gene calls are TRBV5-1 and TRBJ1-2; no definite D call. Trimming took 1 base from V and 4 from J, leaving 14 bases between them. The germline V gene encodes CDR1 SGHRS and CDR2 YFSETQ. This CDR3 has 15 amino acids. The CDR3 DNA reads TGCGCCAGCAGCTTGAGGAGCAGTTCCTCCTATGGCTACACCTTC. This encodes CASSLRSSSSYGYTF.

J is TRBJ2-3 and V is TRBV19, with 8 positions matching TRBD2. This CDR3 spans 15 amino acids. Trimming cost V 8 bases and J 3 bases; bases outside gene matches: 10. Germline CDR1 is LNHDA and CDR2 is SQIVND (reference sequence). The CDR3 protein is CASRSPGGRTDTQYF. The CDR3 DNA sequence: TGTGCCAGTCGTTCTCCGGGGGGGCGAACAGATACGCAGTATTTT.

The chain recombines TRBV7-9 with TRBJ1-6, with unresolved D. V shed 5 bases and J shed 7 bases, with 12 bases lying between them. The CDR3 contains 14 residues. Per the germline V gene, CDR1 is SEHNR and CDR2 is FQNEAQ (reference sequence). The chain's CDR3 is CASSPLEGNSPLHF. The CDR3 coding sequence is TGTGCCAGCAGCCCACTGGAGGGAAATTCACCCCTCCACTTT.

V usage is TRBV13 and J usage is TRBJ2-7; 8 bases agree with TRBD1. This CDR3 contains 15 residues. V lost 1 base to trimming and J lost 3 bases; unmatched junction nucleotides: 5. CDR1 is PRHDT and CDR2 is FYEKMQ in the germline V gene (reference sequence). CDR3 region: CASSLDGTGGYEQYF. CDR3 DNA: TGTGCCAGCAGCTTAGACGGGACAGGCGGCTACGAGCAGTACTTC.

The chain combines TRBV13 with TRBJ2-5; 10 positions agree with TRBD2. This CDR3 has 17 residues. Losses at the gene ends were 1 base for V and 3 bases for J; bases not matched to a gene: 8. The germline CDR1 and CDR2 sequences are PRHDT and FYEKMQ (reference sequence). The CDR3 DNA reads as TGTGCCAGCAGCTTAGTAGAGTCTAGCGGGGGCGAAGAGACCCAGTACTTC. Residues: CASSLVESSGGEETQYF.

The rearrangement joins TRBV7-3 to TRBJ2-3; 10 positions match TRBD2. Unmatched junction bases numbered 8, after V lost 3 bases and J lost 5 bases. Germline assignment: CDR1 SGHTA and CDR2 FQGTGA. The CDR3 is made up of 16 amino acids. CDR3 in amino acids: CASSFHSGGRGDTQYF. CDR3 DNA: TGTGCCAGCAGCTTCCATAGCGGGGGGCGCGGAGATACGCAGTATTTT.

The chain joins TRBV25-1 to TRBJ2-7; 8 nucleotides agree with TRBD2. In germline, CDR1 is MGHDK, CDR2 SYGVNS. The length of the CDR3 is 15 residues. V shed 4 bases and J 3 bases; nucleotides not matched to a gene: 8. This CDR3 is CASSGRGGGSYEQYF. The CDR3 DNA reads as TGTGCCAGCAGTGGGAGAGGCGGGGGGAGCTACGAGCAGTACTTC.

For the CDR3, the DNA is TGTGCCAGCAGCCCCGGGCAGGCGGGTACCCAGCATTTT. Encoded protein: CASSPGQAGTQHF. This chain links TRBV2 with TRBJ1-5; D is undetermined. Deletions cut 6 bases from V and 11 bases from J, with 17 bases between. Germline V gene data show CDR1 as SNHLY and CDR2 as FYNNEI. CDR3 length: 13 residues.

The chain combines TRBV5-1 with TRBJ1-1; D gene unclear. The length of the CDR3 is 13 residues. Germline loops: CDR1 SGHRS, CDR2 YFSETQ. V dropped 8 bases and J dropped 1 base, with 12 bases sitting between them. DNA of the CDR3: TGCGCCAGTAAGGAGGAAACGAACACTGAAGCTTTCTTT. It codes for CASKEETNTEAFF.

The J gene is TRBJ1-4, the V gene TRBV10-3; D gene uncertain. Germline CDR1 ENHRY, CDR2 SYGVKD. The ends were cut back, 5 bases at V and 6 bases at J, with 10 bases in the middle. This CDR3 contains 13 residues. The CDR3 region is CAISRNRDEKLFF. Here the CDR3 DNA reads TGTGCCATCAGTAGAAACAGAGATGAAAAACTGTTTTTT.

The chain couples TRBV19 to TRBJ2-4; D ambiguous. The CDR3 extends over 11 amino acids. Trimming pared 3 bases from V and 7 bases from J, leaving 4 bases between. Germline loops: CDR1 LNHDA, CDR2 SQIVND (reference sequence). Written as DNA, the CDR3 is TGTGCCAGTAGTATTCGGAACATTCAGTACTTC. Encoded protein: CASSIRNIQYF. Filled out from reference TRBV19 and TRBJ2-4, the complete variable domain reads DGGITQSPKYLFRKEGQNVTLSCEQNLNHDAMYWYRQDPGQGLRLIYYSQIVNDFQKGDIAEGYSVSREKKESFPLTVTSAQKNPTAFYLCASSIRNIQYFGAGTRLSVL.

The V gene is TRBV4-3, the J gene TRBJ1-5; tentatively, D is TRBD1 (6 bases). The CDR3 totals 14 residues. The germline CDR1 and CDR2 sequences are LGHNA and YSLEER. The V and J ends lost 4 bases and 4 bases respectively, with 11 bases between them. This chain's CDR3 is CASSRDRSNQPQHF. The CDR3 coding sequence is TGCGCCAGCAGCCGCGACAGGAGTAATCAGCCCCAGCATTTT.

The CDR3 loop reads CAISGAGGRTGNTIYF. Written as DNA, the CDR3 is TGTGCCATCAGTGGTGCGGGGGGCCGCACTGGAAACACCATATATTTT. The gene calls are TRBV10-3 and TRBJ1-3, with D possibly matching TRBD1 (6 bases). The germline gives CDR1 ENHRY, CDR2 SYGVKD. V was pared by 4 bases and J by 2 bases, with 15 bases between. The length of the CDR3 is 16 residues.

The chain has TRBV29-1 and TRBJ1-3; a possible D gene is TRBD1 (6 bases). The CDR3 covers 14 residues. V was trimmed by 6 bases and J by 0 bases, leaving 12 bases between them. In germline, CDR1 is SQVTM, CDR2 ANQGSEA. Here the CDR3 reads CSVRTVNSGNTIYF. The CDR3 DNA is TGCAGCGTCAGGACAGTCAACTCTGGAAACACCATATATTTT.

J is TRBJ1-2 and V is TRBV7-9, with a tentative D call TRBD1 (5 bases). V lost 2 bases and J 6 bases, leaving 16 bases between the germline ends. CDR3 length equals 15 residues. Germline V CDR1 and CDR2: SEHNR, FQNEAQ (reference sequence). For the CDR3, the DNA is TGTGCCAGCAGCTTAAGATCGGGGACTGCGGATGGCTACACCTTC. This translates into CASSLRSGTADGYTF.